This TCR beta chain was identified in a study of shared clonotypes between healthy human individuals. For each subset, genomic DNA was distributed in equal portions over several immunoSEQ plates. Measured with immunoSEQ multiplex PCR; TCRdb has only the in-frame clones, and not every one. The sample includes 2 million to 2.5 million clones, 85% to 95% of them seen just once. Germline CDR1 WSHSY, CDR2 SAAADI. With 3 bases clipped from V and 2 bases from J, the junction kept 5 bases outside the gene matches. The CDR3 has 15 residues. This receptor was obtained from a man between 18 and 29 years old in good health. Sequenced material: naive CD4+ T cells sorted from blood. Subset of the sample: CD45RA+ positively selected. J is TRBJ2-7 and V is TRBV10-2; 9 bases line up with TRBD2. CDR3 residues: CASSDTASGTYEQYF. Here the CDR3 DNA reads TGCGCCAGCAGTGATACAGCTAGCGGGACCTACGAGCAGTACTTC.